In its sample, the clone carrying this T cell receptor (beta chain) was seen once. Clones were read by immunoSEQ multiplex PCR, and TCRdb kept only the in-frame ones, dropping some. The profile shows about 200,000 clones, more than 85% of them singletons. The sample is drawn from a study of blood T cell repertoires in COVID-19. This CDR3 spans 13 amino acids. The ends were cut back, 10 bases at V and 7 bases at J, with 18 bases in the middle. Enrolled during active infection, Seattle patients were then followed longitudinally. The J gene is TRBJ2-3, the V gene TRBV12-3 or TRBV12-4; a possible D gene is TRBD1 (5 bases). The source is a woman between 50 and 59 years old with COVID-19, enrolled during active disease. The sample was peripheral blood. CDR3 DNA sequence: TGTGCCACGCAGGAAGGGGATCGATATACGCAGTATTTT. As protein: CATQEGDRYTQYF.